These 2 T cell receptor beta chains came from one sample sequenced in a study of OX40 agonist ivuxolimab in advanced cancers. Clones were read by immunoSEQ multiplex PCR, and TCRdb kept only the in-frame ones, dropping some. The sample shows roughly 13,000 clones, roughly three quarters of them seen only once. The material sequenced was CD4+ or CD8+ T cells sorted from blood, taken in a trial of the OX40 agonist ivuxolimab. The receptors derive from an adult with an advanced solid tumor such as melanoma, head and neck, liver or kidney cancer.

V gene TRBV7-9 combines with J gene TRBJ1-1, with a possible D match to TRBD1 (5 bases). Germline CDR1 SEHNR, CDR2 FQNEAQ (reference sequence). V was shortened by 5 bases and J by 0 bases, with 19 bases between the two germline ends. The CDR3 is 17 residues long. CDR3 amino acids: CASSTRDLDIMNTEAFF. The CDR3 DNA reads TGTGCCAGCAGCACGCGGGACCTCGATATCATGAACACTGAAGCTTTCTTT.

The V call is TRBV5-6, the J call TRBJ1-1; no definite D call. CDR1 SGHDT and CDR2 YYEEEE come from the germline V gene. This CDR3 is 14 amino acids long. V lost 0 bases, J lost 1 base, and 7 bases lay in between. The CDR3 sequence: CASSLELTNTEAFF. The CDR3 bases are TGTGCCAGCAGCTTGGAGCTGACGAACACTGAAGCTTTCTTT.